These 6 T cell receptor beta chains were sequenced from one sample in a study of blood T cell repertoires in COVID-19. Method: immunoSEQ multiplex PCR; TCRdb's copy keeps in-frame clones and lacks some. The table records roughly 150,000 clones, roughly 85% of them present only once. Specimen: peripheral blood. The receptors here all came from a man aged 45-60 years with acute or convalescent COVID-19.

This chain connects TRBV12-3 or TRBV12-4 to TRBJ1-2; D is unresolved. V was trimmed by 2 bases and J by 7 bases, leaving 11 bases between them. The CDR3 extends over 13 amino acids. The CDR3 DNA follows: TGTGCCAGCAGTTTAATCAAGAGTAGTGGCTACACCTTC. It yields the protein CASSLIKSSGYTF.

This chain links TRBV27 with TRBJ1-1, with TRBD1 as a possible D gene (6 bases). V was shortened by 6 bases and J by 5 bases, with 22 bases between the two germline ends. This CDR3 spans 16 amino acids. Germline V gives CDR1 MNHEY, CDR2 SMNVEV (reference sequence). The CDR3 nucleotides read TGTGCCAGCAGCCCGGGACATTTCCCACGTCGGACTGAAGCTTTCTTT. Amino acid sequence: CASSPGHFPRRTEAFF.

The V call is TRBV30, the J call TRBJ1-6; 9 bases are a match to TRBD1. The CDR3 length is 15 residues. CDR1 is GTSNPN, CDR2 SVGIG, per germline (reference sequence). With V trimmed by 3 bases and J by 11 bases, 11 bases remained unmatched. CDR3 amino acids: CAWRDRGQGLTPLHF. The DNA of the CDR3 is TGTGCCTGGAGGGACAGGGGACAGGGTCTGACACCCCTCCACTTT.

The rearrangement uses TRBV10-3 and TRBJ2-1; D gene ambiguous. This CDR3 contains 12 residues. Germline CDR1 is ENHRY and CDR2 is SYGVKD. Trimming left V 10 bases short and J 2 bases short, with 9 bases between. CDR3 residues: CATRATYNEQFF. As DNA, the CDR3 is TGTGCCACCAGAGCCACCTACAATGAGCAGTTCTTC.

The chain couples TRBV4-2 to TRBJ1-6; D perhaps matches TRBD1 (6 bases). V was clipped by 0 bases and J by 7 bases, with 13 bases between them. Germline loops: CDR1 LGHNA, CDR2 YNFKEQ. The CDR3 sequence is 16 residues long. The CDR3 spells CASSQDWDTGNSPLHF. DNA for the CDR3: TGTGCCAGCAGCCAAGATTGGGACACGGGGAATTCACCCCTCCACTTT.

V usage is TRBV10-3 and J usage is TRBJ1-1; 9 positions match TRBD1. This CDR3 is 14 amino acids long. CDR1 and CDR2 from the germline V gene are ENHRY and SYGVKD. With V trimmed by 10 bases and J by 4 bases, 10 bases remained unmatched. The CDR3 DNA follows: TGTGCCACCAGGACAGGGGAGTCCTTCACTGAAGCTTTCTTT. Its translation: CATRTGESFTEAFF.